The 23 T cell receptor beta chains below come from one sample, sequenced in a study of blood T cell repertoires in COVID-19. Profiling relied on immunoSEQ multiplex PCR, and the TCRdb table lists in-frame clones only, not all of them. Of 200,000 to 300,000 clones detected, about 87% appear once; the ten largest clones hold 0.95% to 1.5%. The sequenced material came from PBMCs or T cells enriched from blood (not recorded which). The source is a woman aged 40-49 years with acute COVID-19.

As DNA, the CDR3 is TGTGCCAGTAGTTTGCGGGGCTCTGGGGCCAACGTCCTGACTTTC. Translating it yields CASSLRGSGANVLTF. V gene TRBV19 combines with J gene TRBJ2-6, with D perhaps matching TRBD2 (6 bases). Germline V gene data show CDR1 as LNHDA and CDR2 as SQIVND (reference sequence). The CDR3 has 15 amino acids. V was cut by 5 bases and J by 0 bases, with 8 bases left in between.

CDR3 sequence reads: CATSAGRASEKLFF. CDR3 nucleotides: TGTGCCACCAGCGCGGGGCGGGCCAGTGAAAAACTGTTTTTT. The chain has TRBV24-1 and TRBJ1-4, with D perhaps matching TRBD1 (5 bases). Trimming took off 7 bases at V and 7 bases at J, with 15 bases between the two ends. Germline V gives CDR1 KGHDR, CDR2 SFDVKD. The CDR3 sequence is 14 residues long.

The gene calls are TRBV5-1 and TRBJ1-2, with 12 bases matching TRBD1. Trimming removed 0 bases from V and 9 bases from J; junction bases left unmatched: 6. CDR3 length: 15 residues. In germline, CDR1 is SGHRS, CDR2 YFSETQ. CDR3 protein: CASSLAGTGGERYTF. The CDR3 nucleotides are TGCGCCAGCAGCTTGGCCGGGACAGGGGGCGAGCGCTACACCTTC. The full variable domain, in which reference TRBV5-1 and TRBJ1-2 provide the parts outside the CDR3, is KAGVTQTPRYLIKTRGQQVTLSCSPISGHRSVSWYQQTPGQGLQFLFEYFSETQRNKGNFPGRFSGRQFSNSRSEMNVSTLELGDSALYLCASSLAGTGGERYTFGSGTRLTVV.

The CDR3 DNA sequence: TGTGCCAGCAGCTTAGGCCCGGAGGGTAACTATGGCTACACCTTC. This codes for CASSLGPEGNYGYTF. The chain carries TRBV7-9 and TRBJ1-2, with D unclear. CDR3 size: 15 residues. Germline CDR1 and CDR2: SEHNR and FQNEAQ (reference sequence). The V gene lost 1 base and the J gene lost 1 base, with 10 bases spanning the gap.

The genes are TRBV5-5 and TRBJ2-6; tentatively, D is TRBD1 (6 bases). The CDR3 covers 18 residues. V was shortened by 2 bases and J by 0 bases, with 15 bases between the two germline ends. Looked up from germline, CDR1 is SGHKS and CDR2 is YYEKEE (reference sequence). The CDR3 DNA follows: TGTGCCAGCAGCTTCGACGACAGGATAAGCTCTGGGGCCAACGTCCTGACTTTC. Translation gives CASSFDDRISSGANVLTF.

This clone came up once. Other DNA variants within this sample encode the same CDR3. The chain couples TRBV5-1 to TRBJ2-3, with D tentatively TRBD1 (6 bases). Trimming left V 0 bases short and J 3 bases short, with 8 bases between. The CDR3 has 14 amino acids. Germline CDR1 and CDR2: SGHRS and YFSETQ. The CDR3 DNA follows: TGCGCCAGCAGCTTGGCTCAGGGGACAGATACGCAGTATTTT. Translation: CASSLAQGTDTQYF. Full variable domain (rest looked up from reference TRBV5-1 and TRBJ2-3): KAGVTQTPRYLIKTRGQQVTLSCSPISGHRSVSWYQQTPGQGLQFLFEYFSETQRNKGNFPGRFSGRQFSNSRSEMNVSTLELGDSALYLCASSLAQGTDTQYFGPGTRLTVL.

This sequence joins TRBV6-6 and TRBJ1-5; D uncertain. The CDR3 has 12 amino acids. Germline CDR1 reads MNHNY; CDR2 reads SVGAGI (reference sequence). The ends were cut back, 4 bases at V and 9 bases at J, with 10 bases in the middle. The CDR3 loop reads CASSSRIWPQHF. The CDR3 nucleotides are TGTGCCAGCAGTTCGCGAATTTGGCCCCAGCATTTT.

This clone appeared a single time. This chain uses TRBV15 with TRBJ1-4; D gene unclear. Germline V gene lookup returns CDR1 LNHNV and CDR2 YYDKDF (reference sequence). Trimming cost V 4 bases and J 10 bases, with 19 bases left between them. The CDR3 has 15 amino acids. The CDR3 nucleotides are TGTGCCACCAGCATTAAGGCGGATGGTGTTGGAAAACTGTTTTTT. It encodes CATSIKADGVGKLFF.

The V and J genes are TRBV6-5 and TRBJ1-2; 9 nucleotides align to TRBD1. V shed 5 bases, J shed 2 bases, and the junction held 3 bases outside the gene matches. Germline V gene lookup returns CDR1 MNHEY and CDR2 SVGAGI. CDR3 length: 14 residues. CDR3 loop: CASSIGTGNYGYTF. The DNA of the CDR3 is TGTGCCAGCAGTATAGGGACAGGGAACTATGGCTACACCTTC.

This clone occurred once. The rearrangement joins TRBV11-2 to TRBJ2-7; D gene uncertain. V shed 3 bases and J shed 1 base, with 13 bases lying between them. Germline CDR1 is SGHAT and CDR2 is FQNNGV. The CDR3 totals 15 residues. The CDR3 nucleotides are TGTGCCAGCAGCTTCTCACCGCAGGAATCCTACGAGCAGTACTTC. Translation gives CASSFSPQESYEQYF. Filled out from reference TRBV11-2 and TRBJ2-7, the complete variable domain reads EAGVAQSPRYKIIEKRQSVAFWCNPISGHATLYWYQQILGQGPKLLIQFQNNGVVDDSQLPKDRFSAERLKGVDSTLKIQPAKLEDSAVYLCASSFSPQESYEQYFGPGTRLTVT.

V usage is TRBV7-8 and J usage is TRBJ2-1; D remains ambiguous. Germline CDR1 and CDR2: SGHVS and FQNEAQ. V lost 1 base to trimming and J lost 5 bases, with 12 bases between them. The CDR3 contains 15 residues. The CDR3 DNA is TGTGCCAGCAGCTTAGAGGTACTACCGAACAATGAGCAGTTCTTC. Translating it yields CASSLEVLPNNEQFF. The complete variable domain, with remaining parts taken from reference TRBV7-8 and TRBJ2-1, reads GAGVSQSPRYKVAKRGQDVALRCDPISGHVSLFWYQQALGQGPEFLTYFQNEAQLDKSGLPSDRFFAERPEGSVSTLKIQRTQQEDSAVYLCASSLEVLPNNEQFFGPGTRLTVL.

This chain connects TRBV28 to TRBJ1-5; 7 bases are shared with TRBD1. CDR1 MDHEN and CDR2 SYDVKM come from the germline V gene. J was trimmed by 2 bases and V by 6 bases; bases with no gene match: 13. This CDR3 is built from 17 residues. The CDR3 sequence is CASSPNPFDRGNQPQHF. The DNA of the CDR3 is TGTGCCAGCAGCCCTAATCCCTTCGACAGGGGCAATCAGCCCCAGCATTTT. Supplemented by reference TRBV28 and TRBJ1-5, the full variable domain reads DVKVTQSSRYLVKRTGEKVFLECVQDMDHENMFWYRQDPGLGLRLIYFSYDVKMKEKGDIPEGYSVSREKKERFSLILESASTNQTSMYLCASSPNPFDRGNQPQHFGDGTRLSIL.

The V call is TRBV5-4, the J call TRBJ1-6; TRBD1 might be the D (6 bases). This CDR3 is built from 17 residues. V was cut by 4 bases and J by 5 bases, with 19 bases left in between. The germline V gene has CDR1 SGHNT and CDR2 YYREEE (reference sequence). The CDR3 is CASSSLQGNPNNSPLHF. DNA of the CDR3: TGTGCCAGCAGCAGCCTACAGGGAAACCCTAATAATTCACCCCTCCACTTT.

The chain links TRBV19 to TRBJ1-6; D remains ambiguous. CDR3 length: 15 residues. The V gene lost 3 bases and the J gene lost 5 bases, with 11 bases spanning the gap. Germline values: CDR1 LNHDA, CDR2 SQIVND (reference sequence). CDR3 in amino acids: CASSINRDDNSPLHF. The CDR3, as DNA: TGTGCCAGTAGTATCAACCGGGATGATAATTCACCCCTCCACTTT.

The V and J genes are TRBV24-1 and TRBJ1-1; D perhaps matches TRBD1 (6 bases). The CDR3 covers 15 residues. The V gene's germline CDR1 is KGHDR and CDR2 SFDVKD. V lost 2 bases and J 1 base, leaving 10 bases between the germline ends. CDR3 DNA: TGTGCCACCAGTGATTCCCGAGGGGGGAACACTGAAGCTTTCTTT. Protein: CATSDSRGGNTEAFF.

The rearrangement links TRBV20-1 to TRBJ2-3; 7 bases are shared with TRBD2. Germline V gene sequence: CDR1 DFQATT, CDR2 SNEGSKA (reference sequence). V lost 3 bases and J lost 2; bases outside the gene matches: 8. This CDR3 comprises 15 residues. CDR3 sequence reads: CSASSVTSATDTQYF. The CDR3 bases are TGCAGTGCTAGTTCAGTTACTAGCGCCACAGATACGCAGTATTTT.

This rearrangement joins TRBV5-1 to TRBJ2-2, with TRBD1 identical over 8 bases. Trimming removed 4 bases from V and 7 bases from J; junction bases left unmatched: 6. CDR3 length: 14 residues. CDR1 is SGHRS and CDR2 is YFSETQ in the germline V gene. The CDR3 sequence: CASSQDRADGELFF. The CDR3 DNA reads as TGCGCCAGCAGCCAGGACAGGGCGGACGGGGAGCTGTTTTTT.

CDR3 in DNA: TGTGCCAGCTCACCGATACAGGGCAGGGAGCAGTACGTC. Its translation is CASSPIQGREQYV. The gene calls are TRBV18 and TRBJ2-7, with D possibly being TRBD1 (6 bases). CDR3 length: 13 residues. V gave up 3 bases and J gave up 7 bases, with 13 bases separating them. The germline V gene encodes CDR1 KGHSH and CDR2 LQKENI.

V and J are TRBV5-1 and TRBJ1-2; no firm D call. This CDR3 spans 15 amino acids. The germline V and J ends were trimmed by 3 bases and 6 bases, with 18 bases remaining between them. From germline, CDR1 is SGHRS and CDR2 YFSETQ. The CDR3, as DNA: TGCGCCAGCAGCTCCATACCGACATCTTCGGATGGCTACACCTTC. It yields the protein CASSSIPTSSDGYTF.

J is TRBJ2-7 and V is TRBV9; a possible D gene is TRBD1 (6 bases). The germline V and J ends were trimmed by 0 bases and 0 bases, with 13 bases remaining between them. The CDR3 extends over 16 amino acids. The V gene's germline CDR1 is SGDLS and CDR2 YYNGEE. The CDR3 DNA reads as TGTGCCAGCAGCGTAGTTGCAGGGGCCCTCTCCTACGAGCAGTACTTC. The encoded protein is CASSVVAGALSYEQYF.

This chain uses TRBV6-6 with TRBJ1-3, with 10 nucleotides matching TRBD1. With V trimmed by 5 bases and J by 0 bases, 7 bases remained unmatched. Germline loops: CDR1 MNHNY, CDR2 SVGAGI (reference sequence). This CDR3 has 17 amino acids. The CDR3 loop is CASSPWTGGYSGNTIYF. As DNA, the CDR3 is TGTGCCAGCAGTCCTTGGACAGGGGGTTACTCTGGAAACACCATATATTTT.

V and J are TRBV14 and TRBJ1-1; perhaps TRBD1 as D (6 bases). CDR1 is SGHDN, CDR2 FVKESK, per germline. This CDR3 has 13 residues. V lost 2 bases to trimming and J lost 11 bases, with 15 bases between them. CDR3 in DNA: TGTGCCAGCAGCCAACGGACGGACCAGGGGGCTTTCTTT. This encodes CASSQRTDQGAFF.

DNA for the CDR3: TGTGCCAGCAAGCGTCAGGGAAACTCACCCCTCCACTTT. As protein: CASKRQGNSPLHF. The V and J genes are TRBV7-3 and TRBJ1-6, with a tentative D call TRBD1 (5 bases). The CDR3 is 13 residues long. Germline-derived CDR1 and CDR2 are SGHTA and FQGTGA. The germline V and J ends were trimmed by 7 bases and 10 bases, with 14 bases remaining between them.